The T cell receptor beta chain described here comes from a study of beta chain features in type 1 diabetes. This clone was picked up many times. Its antigen is unknown. Isolated RNA was reverse transcribed in full, so expressed TCRB transcripts were sequenced. Sequenced by immunoSEQ multiplex PCR; TCRdb stores in-frame clones only, minus some. Among 300,000 or so clones listed, less than 10% were seen once. The V end lost 4 bases, the J end lost 2 bases, and 6 bases lay between the germline ends. The germline V gene encodes CDR1 SNHLY and CDR2 FYNNEI. The CDR3 has 12 residues. General study results and limits: Researchers could not determine here whether HLA type influences TCRB rearrangement.

The chain links TRBV2 to TRBJ2-7, with D tentatively TRBD1 or TRBD2 (5 bases each). This sequence was found in a woman between 18 and 29 years old in good health. Sequencing was performed on central memory CD4+ T cells from blood. CDR3 nucleotide sequence: TGTGCCAGCAGTGGGGACGCCTACGAGCAGTACTTC. This translates into CASSGDAYEQYF.